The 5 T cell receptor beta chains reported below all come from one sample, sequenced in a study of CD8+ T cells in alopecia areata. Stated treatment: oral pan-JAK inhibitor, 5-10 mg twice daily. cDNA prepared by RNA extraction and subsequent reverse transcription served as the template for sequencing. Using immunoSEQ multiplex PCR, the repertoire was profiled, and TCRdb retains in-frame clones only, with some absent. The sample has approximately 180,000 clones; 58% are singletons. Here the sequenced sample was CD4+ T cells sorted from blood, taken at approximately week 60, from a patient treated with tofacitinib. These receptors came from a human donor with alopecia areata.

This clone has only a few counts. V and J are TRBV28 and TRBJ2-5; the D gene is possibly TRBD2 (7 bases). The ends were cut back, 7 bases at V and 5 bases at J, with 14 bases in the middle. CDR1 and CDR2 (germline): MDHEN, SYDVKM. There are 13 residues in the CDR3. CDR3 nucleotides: TGTGCCAGCATCAGGGGAGGGTTGGAGACCCAGTACTTC. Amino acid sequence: CASIRGGLETQYF.

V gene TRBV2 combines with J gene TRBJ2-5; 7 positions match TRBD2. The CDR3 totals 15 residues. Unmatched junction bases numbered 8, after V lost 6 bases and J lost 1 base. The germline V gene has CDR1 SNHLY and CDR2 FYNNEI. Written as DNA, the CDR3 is TGTGCCAGCAGGAGCGGGGCAGGCATCCAAGAGACCCAGTACTTC. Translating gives CASRSGAGIQETQYF.

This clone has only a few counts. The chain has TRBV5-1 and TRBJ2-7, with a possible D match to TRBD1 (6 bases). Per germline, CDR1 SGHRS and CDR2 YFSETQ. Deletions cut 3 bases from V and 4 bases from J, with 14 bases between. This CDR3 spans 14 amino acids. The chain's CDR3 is CASSSGSTGYEQYF. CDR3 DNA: TGCGCCAGCAGCTCGGGGAGCACAGGGTACGAGCAGTACTTC.

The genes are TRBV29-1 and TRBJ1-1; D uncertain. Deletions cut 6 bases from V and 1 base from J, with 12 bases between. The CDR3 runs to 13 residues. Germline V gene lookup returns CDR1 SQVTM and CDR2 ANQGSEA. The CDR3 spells CSVRGLSNTEAFF. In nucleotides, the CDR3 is TGCAGCGTCCGAGGGCTTTCGAACACTGAAGCTTTCTTT.

CDR3 in DNA: TGTGCCAGCAGCTTAGCGGTCTCTGACGAGCAGTACTTC. Residues: CASSLAVSDEQYF. This rearrangement joins TRBV7-9 to TRBJ2-7; the D is unclear. The CDR3 has 13 amino acids. V was pared by 0 bases and J by 5 bases, with 8 bases between. CDR1 is SEHNR and CDR2 is FQNEAQ in the germline V gene (reference sequence). Based on the CDR3 plus reference TRBV7-9 and TRBJ2-7, the full variable domain is DTGVSQNPRHKITKRGQNVTFRCDPISEHNRLYWYRQTLGQGPEFLTYFQNEAQLEKSRLLSDRFSAERPKGSFSTLEIQRTEQGDSAMYLCASSLAVSDEQYFGPGTRLTVT.